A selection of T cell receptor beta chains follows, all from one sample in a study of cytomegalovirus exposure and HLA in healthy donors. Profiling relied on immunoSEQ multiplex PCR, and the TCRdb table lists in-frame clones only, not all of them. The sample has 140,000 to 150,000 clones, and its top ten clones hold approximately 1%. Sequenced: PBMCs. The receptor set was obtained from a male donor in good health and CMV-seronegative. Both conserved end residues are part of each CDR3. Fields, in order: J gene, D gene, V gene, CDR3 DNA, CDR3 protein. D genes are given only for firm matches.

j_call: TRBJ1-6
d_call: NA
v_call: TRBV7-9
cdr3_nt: TGTGCCAGCAGCCCTCAGGGTACCTCCTATAATTCACCCCTCCACTTT
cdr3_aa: CASSPQGTSYNSPLHF

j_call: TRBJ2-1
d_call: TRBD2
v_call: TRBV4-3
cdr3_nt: TGCGCCAGCAGCCGCAAATTTCTAGCGGGGGGATACAATGAGCAGTTCTTC
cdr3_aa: CASSRKFLAGGYNEQFF

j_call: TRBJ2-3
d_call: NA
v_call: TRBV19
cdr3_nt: TGTGCCAGTAGTATAGATCTTCCCGGTACGCAGTATTTT
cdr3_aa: CASSIDLPGTQYF

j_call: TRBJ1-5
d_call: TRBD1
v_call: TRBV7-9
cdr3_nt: TGTGCCAGCAGTTTAACAGGGGACAATCAGCCCCAGCATTTT
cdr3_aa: CASSLTGDNQPQHF

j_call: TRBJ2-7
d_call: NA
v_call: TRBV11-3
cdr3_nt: TGTGCCAGCAGCAGGGGGAGCCAGGGTGGATACGAGCAGTACTTC
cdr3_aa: CASSRGSQGGYEQYF

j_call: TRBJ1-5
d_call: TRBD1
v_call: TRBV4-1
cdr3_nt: TGCGCCAGCAGCCAACCGGACAGGGTAGATCAGCCCCAGCATTTT
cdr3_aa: CASSQPDRVDQPQHF

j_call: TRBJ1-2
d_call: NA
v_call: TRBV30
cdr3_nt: TGTGCCTGTACATATAAGGGCTACACCTTC
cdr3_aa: CACTYKGYTF

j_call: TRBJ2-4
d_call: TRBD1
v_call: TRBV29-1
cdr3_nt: TGCAGCGCCGGGACAGGGTTAAACATTCAGTACTTC
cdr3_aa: CSAGTGLNIQYF

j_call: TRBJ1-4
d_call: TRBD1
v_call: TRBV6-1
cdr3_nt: TGTGCCAGCAGTGGGGGACAGGTTACTAATGAAAAACTGTTTTTT
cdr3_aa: CASSGGQVTNEKLFF

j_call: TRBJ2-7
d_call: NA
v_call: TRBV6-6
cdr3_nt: TGTGCCAGCAGTCAGGGACTTTTATCCTACGAGCAGTACTTC
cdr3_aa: CASSQGLLSYEQYF

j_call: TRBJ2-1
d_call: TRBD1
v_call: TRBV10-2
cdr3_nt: TGCGCCAGCAGGGGGGACAGGTACAATGAGCAGTTCTTC
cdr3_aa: CASRGDRYNEQFF

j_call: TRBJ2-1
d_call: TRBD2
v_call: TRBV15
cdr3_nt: TGTGCCACCAGCAGAGGGGTTTTAGCGGGAGGGCCCTACAATGAGCAGTTCTTC
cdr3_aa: CATSRGVLAGGPYNEQFF